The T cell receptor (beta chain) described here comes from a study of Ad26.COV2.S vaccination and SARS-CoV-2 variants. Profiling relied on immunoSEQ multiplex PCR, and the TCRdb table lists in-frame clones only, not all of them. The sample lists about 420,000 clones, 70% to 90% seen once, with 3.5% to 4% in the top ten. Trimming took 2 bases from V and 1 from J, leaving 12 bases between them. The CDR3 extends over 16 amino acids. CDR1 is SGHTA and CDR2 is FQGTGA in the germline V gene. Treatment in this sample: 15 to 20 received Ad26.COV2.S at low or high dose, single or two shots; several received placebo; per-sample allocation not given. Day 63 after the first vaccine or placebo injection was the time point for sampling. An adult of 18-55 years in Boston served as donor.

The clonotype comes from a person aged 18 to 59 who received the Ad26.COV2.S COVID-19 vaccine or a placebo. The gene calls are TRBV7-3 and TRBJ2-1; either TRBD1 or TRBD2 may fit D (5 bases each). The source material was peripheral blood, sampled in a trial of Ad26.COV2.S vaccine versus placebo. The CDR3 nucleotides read TGTGCCAGCAGCTTAGGTGGGACCGATTCCTACAATGAGCAGTTCTTC. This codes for CASSLGGTDSYNEQFF.